The 12 T cell receptor beta chains listed next were all sequenced from one sample in a study of CD8+ T cells in alopecia areata. Extracted RNA was reverse transcribed, and the resulting cDNA served as sequencing template. The table came from immunoSEQ multiplex PCR; TCRdb's copy has only in-frame clones and leaves some out. The sample yields almost 250,000 clones, under 70% seen once. Specimen: CD4+ T cells sorted from blood, collected at week 0. Source of these receptors: a human donor with alopecia areata.

This clone was counted a few times. Distinct nucleotide sequences in the sample also encode this CDR3. J is TRBJ2-5 and V is TRBV29-1; D is uncertain. CDR1 and CDR2 (germline): SQVTM, ANQGSEA. V was cut by 0 bases and J by 2 bases, with 4 bases left in between. The CDR3 spans 12 residues. The CDR3: CSVEEGQETQYF. The CDR3 DNA reads as TGCAGCGTTGAAGAGGGTCAAGAGACCCAGTACTTC.

The sample holds a few counts of this clone. V is TRBV29-1 and J is TRBJ2-7, with a tentative D call TRBD1 (6 bases). CDR1 is SQVTM, CDR2 ANQGSEA, per germline. There are 14 residues in the CDR3. V lost 0 bases and J lost 3, with 12 bases in between. The CDR3 region has the DNA TGCAGCGTTGAAGATCCAGGGGTTGGCTACGAGCAGTACTTC. Translated, it gives CSVEDPGVGYEQYF.

The V gene is TRBV6-1, the J gene TRBJ1-1; D may be TRBD1 (5 bases). With 4 bases removed from V and 0 bases from J, the gap between germline ends came to 9 bases. Germline lookup yields CDR1 MNHNS and CDR2 SASEGT. The CDR3 consists of 14 residues. The CDR3 DNA reads TGTGCCAGCAGTGCATTGGGGGTGAACACTGAAGCTTTCTTT. Its translation is CASSALGVNTEAFF.

This clone has a handful of counts. The chain uses TRBV4-2 and TRBJ1-6; no clear D. Deletions cut 4 bases from V and 1 base from J, with 14 bases between. The CDR3 runs 17 residues. Germline assignment: CDR1 LGHNA and CDR2 YNFKEQ. CDR3 region: CASSLWAAPSYNSPLHF. DNA of the CDR3: TGTGCCAGCAGCCTTTGGGCAGCTCCGTCCTATAATTCACCCCTCCACTTT.

The chain uses TRBV7-6 and TRBJ1-3; D might be TRBD1 (6 bases). The CDR3 loop spans 16 amino acids. Germline V gene sequence: CDR1 SGHVS, CDR2 FNYEAQ. Trimming removed 2 bases from V and 4 bases from J, with 15 bases in between. This CDR3 reads CASSLSQGTGGNTIYF. CDR3 bases: TGTGCCAGCAGCTTATCGCAGGGGACGGGAGGAAACACCATATATTTT. Combining the CDR3 with reference TRBV7-6 and TRBJ1-3 gives the whole variable domain GAGVSQSPRYKVTKRGQDVALRCDPISGHVSLYWYRQALGQGPEFLTYFNYEAQQDKSGLPNDRFSAERPEGSISTLTIQRTEQRDSAMYRCASSLSQGTGGNTIYFGEGSWLTVV.

V gene TRBV14 combines with J gene TRBJ2-5, with a tentative D call TRBD1 (6 bases). The CDR3 extends over 16 amino acids. V lost 4 bases and J lost 4, with 19 bases in between. In germline, CDR1 is SGHDN, CDR2 FVKESK. The chain's CDR3 is CASSPFTGNPSETQYF. CDR3 nucleotide sequence: TGTGCCAGCAGCCCCTTTACAGGGAATCCCTCAGAGACCCAGTACTTC.

The chain employs TRBV7-2 and TRBJ2-7; 9 bases map to TRBD1. CDR1 is SGHTA and CDR2 is FQGNSA in the germline V gene. V gave up 2 bases and J gave up 7 bases; unmatched junction bases: 6. The CDR3 contains 14 residues. The CDR3 DNA sequence: TGTGCCAGCAGCTTATATCGGACAGGGGTTGAGCAGTACTTC. Protein product: CASSLYRTGVEQYF.

This clone has a single count. V gene TRBV29-1 combines with J gene TRBJ1-1; D might be TRBD1 (5 bases). V was trimmed by 4 bases and J by 4 bases, leaving 13 bases between them. The germline V gene encodes CDR1 SQVTM and CDR2 ANQGSEA. The CDR3 loop spans 13 amino acids. The CDR3 DNA follows: TGCAGCGTTGTTGGGGGTAGGGGCACTGAAGCTTTCTTT. This encodes CSVVGGRGTEAFF.

CDR3 coding DNA: TGTGCCAGCAGCTTAACGCCTACCGGGGGCATAATTGAGTATGAGCAGTTCTTC. It yields the protein CASSLTPTGGIIEYEQFF. The chain couples TRBV7-9 to TRBJ2-1; D possibly uses TRBD1 or TRBD2 (6 bases each). Trimming took off 2 bases at V and 8 bases at J, with 25 bases between the two ends. This CDR3 contains 18 residues. Germline V gene lookup returns CDR1 SEHNR and CDR2 FQNEAQ (reference sequence).

As DNA, the CDR3 is TGTGCCAGCAGCCCGACAGGGACCAATGAGCAGTTCTTC. Translating gives CASSPTGTNEQFF. The V gene is TRBV5-4, the J gene TRBJ2-1; 7 bases map to TRBD1. The CDR3 runs to 13 residues. Looked up from germline, CDR1 is SGHNT and CDR2 is YYREEE (reference sequence). Losses at the gene ends were 4 bases for V and 6 bases for J; bases not matched to a gene: 4.

The V gene is TRBV15, the J gene TRBJ2-1; TRBD1 agrees at 7 bases. Germline CDR1 reads LNHNV; CDR2 reads YYDKDF (reference sequence). The CDR3 is made up of 13 amino acids. V dropped 0 bases and J dropped 13; count of bases not matched to a gene: 6. Here the CDR3 reads CATSREAGGEQFF. The CDR3 nucleotides read TGTGCCACCAGCAGAGAAGCAGGGGGTGAACAGTTCTTC.

This clone was seen once. The chain is built from TRBV6-5 and TRBJ1-6; D might be TRBD1 (5 bases). V was trimmed by 2 bases and J by 10 bases, leaving 9 bases between them. In germline, CDR1 is MNHEY, CDR2 SVGAGI. The CDR3 length is 13 residues. The CDR3 here is CASSYGGESPLHF. DNA for the CDR3: TGTGCCAGCAGTTACGGGGGGGAATCACCCCTCCACTTT.